The rows below give T cell receptor beta chains drawn from one sample of a study of OX40 agonist ivuxolimab in advanced cancers. TCRdb's copy holds only in-frame clones and misses some; the assay was immunoSEQ multiplex PCR. Seen here are approximately 76,000 clones, more than 85% observed once, and the top ten hold about 10%. The source was CD4+ or CD8+ T cells sorted from blood, collected in a trial of the OX40 agonist ivuxolimab. The origin of the receptors is an adult with an advanced solid tumor such as melanoma, head and neck, liver or kidney cancer. Both conserved end residues are part of each CDR3. D genes are given only for firm matches. The size of a clone is reported for some rows only, either as once, few or many, or as a class for expanded clones.

v_call	d_call	clone_size	j_call	cdr3_nt	cdr3_aa
TRBV7-2	TRBD1	-	TRBJ2-7	TGTGCCAGCAGCTTAAAGGGTGACAGGGTGGACGAGCAGTACTTC	CASSLKGDRVDEQYF
TRBV4-3	-	once	TRBJ2-3	TGCGCCAGCAGCCAAGAGATCGCGGGAGATACGCAGTATTTT	CASSQEIAGDTQYF
TRBV7-3	-	-	TRBJ2-3	TGTGCCAGCAGTTCTAGTGGAGCCGGCACAGATACGCAGTATTTT	CASSSSGAGTDTQYF
TRBV9	-	few	TRBJ1-3	TGTGCCAGCCGTCCGCCCACTGGAAACACCATATATTTT	CASRPPTGNTIYF
TRBV29-1	TRBD1	-	TRBJ1-5	TGCAGCGTTGCCGGGACAGGAGAAGGGCAGCCCCAGCATTTT	CSVAGTGEGQPQHF
TRBV4-1	-	-	TRBJ2-7	TGCGCCAGCAGCCAAGAATTAGCGCCGAGCTCCTACGAGCAGTACTTC	CASSQELAPSSYEQYF
TRBV27	-	-	TRBJ2-3	TGTGCCAGCAGTTTTGGGTTTGGTACGCAGTATTTT	CASSFGFGTQYF
TRBV5-1	-	-	TRBJ2-1	TGCGCCAGCAGCTTGGACCAGTACAATGAGCAGTTCTTC	CASSLDQYNEQFF
TRBV10-3	-	-	TRBJ2-3	TGTGCCATCGGGGAAGACAGGGAGGGCACAGATACGCAGTATTTT	CAIGEDREGTDTQYF
TRBV6-1	-	once	TRBJ2-4	TGTGCCAGCAGAGCACAGGGTAAAAACATTCAGTACTTC	CASRAQGKNIQYF
TRBV13	-	few	TRBJ1-1	TGTGCCAGCAGCTACTCCCCCACTGAAGCTTTCTTT	CASSYSPTEAFF
TRBV27	TRBD2	-	TRBJ2-5	TGTGCCAGCAGGCCACCCCTAGCGGGGGGGACCCAGTACTTC	CASRPPLAGGTQYF
TRBV28	-	once	TRBJ1-4	TGTGCCAGCAGCTACCGACAGATTAATGAAAAACTGTTTTTT	CASSYRQINEKLFF
TRBV5-1	TRBD1	once	TRBJ2-7	TGCGCCAGCAGCTTCAGACAGGGATCCTACGAGCAGTACTTC	CASSFRQGSYEQYF
TRBV6-1	TRBD1	-	TRBJ2-7	TGTGCCAGCAGTGAAGGTCTCGGGACAGAGGTCGACGAGCAGTACTTC	CASSEGLGTEVDEQYF
TRBV7-8	-	-	TRBJ2-7	TGTGCCAGCAGCTACGGCTCGAACGAGCAGTACTTC	CASSYGSNEQYF
TRBV27	TRBD2	-	TRBJ2-1	TGTGCCAGCAGTTTGGGACTAGCGGGGGGCAATGAGCAGTTCTTC	CASSLGLAGGNEQFF
TRBV19	-	-	TRBJ1-3	TGTGCCAGTAGTATGTTTGGGGAGGACACCATATATTTT	CASSMFGEDTIYF
TRBV7-8	-	-	TRBJ2-3	TGTGCCAGCAGTACCCGTAGGACAGACCCTTTCACAGATACGCAGTATTTT	CASSTRRTDPFTDTQYF
TRBV15	-	-	TRBJ1-3	TGTGCCACCAGCAGAGATCTCGAGGGTCCTGGAAACACCATATATTTT	CATSRDLEGPGNTIYF
TRBV23-1	-	-	TRBJ1-1	TGCGCCAGCAGTCACCCCGGTAGTTTGAACACTGAAGCTTTCTTT	CASSHPGSLNTEAFF
TRBV13	-	-	TRBJ2-1	TGTGCCAGCAGCTTAGTGCTAGGTTGGGGTGAGCAGTTCTTC	CASSLVLGWGEQFF
TRBV2	-	-	TRBJ2-7	TGTGCCAGCAGTGAATTTGGGGGCTTTAGACAGCCCCCCTACGAGCAGTACTTC	CASSEFGGFRQPPYEQYF
TRBV30	-	once	TRBJ2-1	TGTGCCTGGAGTGTTTCCGGGGGTGCTGAGCAGTTCTTC	CAWSVSGGAEQFF
TRBV9	-	-	TRBJ1-2	TGTGCCAGCAGCGGGTCGACTCGGGGCTATGGCTACACCTTC	CASSGSTRGYGYTF
TRBV7-9	-	-	TRBJ2-3	TGTGCCAGCCCCGCCGGGGAAGACAGAGCAGATACGCAGTATTTT	CASPAGEDRADTQYF
TRBV7-9	-	-	TRBJ1-1	TGTGCCAGCAGCCGCCTTCTGGCTGAAGCTTTCTTT	CASSRLLAEAFF